Sequencing of this TCR beta chain was carried out in a study of metastatic and nonmetastatic thyroid tumors. Study overall: Malignant and benign thyroid patients had repertoires compared in peripheral blood and tumor or nodule tissue. Broader study findings: Malignant thyroid tumors reportedly exceeded benign nodules significantly in TCR beta diversity, with the difference appearing in blood and tumor.

Among the patients, none had received any treatment before thyroid surgery. V dropped 5 bases and J dropped 4 bases, with 17 bases sitting between them. This CDR3 has 14 residues. Germline V gene data show CDR1 as DFQATT and CDR2 as SNEGSKA (reference sequence). This clone has at least ten counts. Its specificity is not known. In the authors' methods: Building a distant-metastasis classifier for papillary thyroid cancer drew on CDR3 differences across clinicopathological groups. TCRdb ran MiXCR on the PCR reads. The V and J calls, along with clone size, are taken from TCRdb and not from the paper's own processing. The sample records about 82,000 clones, under 15% being singletons.

The sequence was collected from a female donor with papillary thyroid cancer or a benign thyroid nodule (not recorded which). Some clones in this sample may be carry-over from other donors' samples. Sequenced sample: tumor tissue. This chain joins TRBV20-1 and TRBJ1-1; no firm D call. CDR3 in DNA: TGCAGTGCTTACCCGACCGCCTGGGGCACTGAAGCTTTCTTT. Translated: CSAYPTAWGTEAFF.